A selection of T cell receptor beta chains follows, all from one sample in a study of blood T cell repertoires in COVID-19. Produced via immunoSEQ multiplex PCR; TCRdb's table is partial and in-frame only. The top ten clones hold approximately 2.9% of a sample with about 190,000 clones, roughly 78% of them seen once. Sequenced input: peripheral blood. These receptors all stem from a woman older than 75 with active or convalescent COVID-19. The CDR3 runs from the conserved cysteine through the conserved F or W. D genes are given only for firm matches. Only part of the rows carry a size: once, few, many, or a class if the clone is expanded.

D gene: TRBD1
clone size: once
V gene: TRBV5-4
J gene: TRBJ2-5
CDR3 DNA: TGTGCCAGCAGCGGAATGACAGGGGCAAAGACCCAGTACTTC
CDR3 protein: CASSGMTGAKTQYF

D gene: -
clone size: -
V gene: TRBV4-3
J gene: TRBJ2-7
CDR3 DNA: TGCGCCAGCAGCCAAGATCTTAACGGAGCTTACGAGCAGTACTTC
CDR3 protein: CASSQDLNGAYEQYF

D gene: -
clone size: -
V gene: TRBV4-1
J gene: TRBJ2-1
CDR3 DNA: TGCGCCAGCAGCCCACTAAGCTCCTACAATGAGCAGTTCTTC
CDR3 protein: CASSPLSSYNEQFF

D gene: -
clone size: -
V gene: TRBV2
J gene: TRBJ2-3
CDR3 DNA: TGTGCCAGCCGTATGGGAGGGCAGGGGGCCACAGATACGCAGTATTTT
CDR3 protein: CASRMGGQGATDTQYF

D gene: TRBD1
clone size: -
V gene: TRBV10-3
J gene: TRBJ2-2
CDR3 DNA: TGTGCCATCAGTCTGGACAGGGGGCCCAACACCGGGGAGCTGTTTTTT
CDR3 protein: CAISLDRGPNTGELFF

D gene: TRBD2
clone size: -
V gene: TRBV28
J gene: TRBJ2-3
CDR3 DNA: TGTGCCAGCAGTGAGCTAGCGGGGAGCACAGATACGCAGTATTTT
CDR3 protein: CASSELAGSTDTQYF

D gene: TRBD1
clone size: -
V gene: TRBV27
J gene: TRBJ1-4
CDR3 DNA: TGTGCCAGCAAATTTCAGGGGGTCGCGGAAAAACTGTTTTTT
CDR3 protein: CASKFQGVAEKLFF

D gene: -
clone size: few
V gene: TRBV6-5
J gene: TRBJ1-1
CDR3 DNA: TGTGCCAGCAGTTACGACTCGTGGGGGGGGACTGAAGCTTTCTTT
CDR3 protein: CASSYDSWGGTEAFF

D gene: TRBD2
clone size: -
V gene: TRBV4-3
J gene: TRBJ2-7
CDR3 DNA: TGCGCCAGCAGCCAAATAGCGGGGTTGGCGGGGTCCGAGCAGTACTTC
CDR3 protein: CASSQIAGLAGSEQYF

D gene: TRBD1
clone size: -
V gene: TRBV5-1
J gene: TRBJ2-3
CDR3 DNA: TGCGCCAGCAGCTCAGCCGGACAGGGAGTTGGAGATACGCAGTATTTT
CDR3 protein: CASSSAGQGVGDTQYF

D gene: -
clone size: -
V gene: TRBV29-1
J gene: TRBJ1-4
CDR3 DNA: TGCAGCGCCCGGGGTGTGGTTAATGAAAAACTGTTTTTT
CDR3 protein: CSARGVVNEKLFF

D gene: -
clone size: once
V gene: TRBV15
J gene: TRBJ2-3
CDR3 DNA: TGTGCCACCGGTCTAGCGGATACGCAGTATTTT
CDR3 protein: CATGLADTQYF

D gene: -
clone size: -
V gene: TRBV19
J gene: TRBJ1-4
CDR3 DNA: TGTGCCAGTAGCCCTCCCCAAGCGAGCGCGCTGAATGAAAAACTGTTTTTT
CDR3 protein: CASSPPQASALNEKLFF

D gene: TRBD1
clone size: -
V gene: TRBV9
J gene: TRBJ2-1
CDR3 DNA: TGTGCCAGCAGCCCCCAGGGGGTGGGGAACAATGAGCAGTTCTTC
CDR3 protein: CASSPQGVGNNEQFF

D gene: TRBD1
clone size: -
V gene: TRBV19
J gene: TRBJ1-2
CDR3 DNA: TGTGCCAGTAGTACCCGGGACAGGGTGCGTGGCTACACCTTC
CDR3 protein: CASSTRDRVRGYTF

D gene: -
clone size: -
V gene: TRBV5-6
J gene: TRBJ2-3
CDR3 DNA: TGTGCCAGCAGCTTGCCAATGACAGGGGAGGGGCAGTATTTT
CDR3 protein: CASSLPMTGEGQYF

D gene: -
clone size: -
V gene: TRBV14
J gene: TRBJ2-1
CDR3 DNA: TGTGCCAGCAGCCCGGGGACTTCCTACAATGAGCAGTTCTTC
CDR3 protein: CASSPGTSYNEQFF

D gene: -
clone size: -
V gene: TRBV18
J gene: TRBJ2-2
CDR3 DNA: TGTGCCAGCTCACTCAACGCAGGGGCGGAGGAGCTGTTTTTT
CDR3 protein: CASSLNAGAEELFF

D gene: -
clone size: -
V gene: TRBV28
J gene: TRBJ2-1
CDR3 DNA: TGTGCCAGCAGCCTCGGGGCTGCGGGAAATTTCTTC
CDR3 protein: CASSLGAAGNFF

D gene: -
clone size: -
V gene: TRBV6-5
J gene: TRBJ1-2
CDR3 DNA: TGTGCCAGCAGCAAAGATGGAACTATATTTGAGGGCTACACCTTC
CDR3 protein: CASSKDGTIFEGYTF

D gene: -
clone size: -
V gene: TRBV27
J gene: TRBJ1-4
CDR3 DNA: TGTGCCAGCAGCTCCCTGGCGGTCGGAGAAAAACTGTTTTTT
CDR3 protein: CASSSLAVGEKLFF

D gene: -
clone size: -
V gene: TRBV9
J gene: TRBJ1-3
CDR3 DNA: TGTGCCAGCAGTACAGCGAGGAGGTATACTTCCGGAAACACCATATATTTT
CDR3 protein: CASSTARRYTSGNTIYF

D gene: -
clone size: -
V gene: TRBV28
J gene: TRBJ1-3
CDR3 DNA: TGTGCCAGCAGTTTACGGCGGGCGTTTAGAAACACCATATATTTT
CDR3 protein: CASSLRRAFRNTIYF

D gene: TRBD1
clone size: -
V gene: TRBV5-1
J gene: TRBJ2-2
CDR3 DNA: TGCGCCAGCAGCGTGACAGGGAACGGCGGGGAGCTGTTTTTT
CDR3 protein: CASSVTGNGGELFF

D gene: TRBD1
clone size: -
V gene: TRBV7-9
J gene: TRBJ2-2
CDR3 DNA: TGTGCCAGCAGCAATGAGGACAGGCCGTCCGGGGAGCTGTTTTTT
CDR3 protein: CASSNEDRPSGELFF

D gene: -
clone size: -
V gene: TRBV9
J gene: TRBJ2-3
CDR3 DNA: TGTGCCAGCAGCGTAGGACAGGATCTGACAGATACGCAGTATTTT
CDR3 protein: CASSVGQDLTDTQYF

D gene: -
clone size: -
V gene: TRBV4-3
J gene: TRBJ2-7
CDR3 DNA: TGCGCCAGCAGCCAAGATGGAGGCGCCGAGCAGTACTTC
CDR3 protein: CASSQDGGAEQYF

D gene: TRBD2
clone size: -
V gene: TRBV19
J gene: TRBJ2-3
CDR3 DNA: TGTGCCAGTGGGAATGAAATTTTGCGGGGGGTCACAGATACGCAGTATTTT
CDR3 protein: CASGNEILRGVTDTQYF

D gene: -
clone size: -
V gene: TRBV4-1
J gene: TRBJ2-1
CDR3 DNA: TGCGCCAGCAGCACCGACAGCCCAGCTTACAATGAGCAGTTCTTC
CDR3 protein: CASSTDSPAYNEQFF

D gene: TRBD1
clone size: -
V gene: TRBV11-1
J gene: TRBJ2-7
CDR3 DNA: TGTGCCAGCAGCTTATGGGACAGGGGCTACGAGCAGTACTTC
CDR3 protein: CASSLWDRGYEQYF

D gene: -
clone size: -
V gene: TRBV10-2
J gene: TRBJ2-7
CDR3 DNA: TGCGCCAGCACCAAATCCGGGACACCCCACGAGCAGTACTTC
CDR3 protein: CASTKSGTPHEQYF

D gene: -
clone size: few
V gene: TRBV5-1
J gene: TRBJ1-5
CDR3 DNA: TGCGCCAGCAGCTTGGCTGGGGGCGCGGTAGTTGATCAGCCCCAGCATTTT
CDR3 protein: CASSLAGGAVVDQPQHF

D gene: -
clone size: -
V gene: TRBV10-1
J gene: TRBJ2-2
CDR3 DNA: TGCGCCAGCAGTGCAGGACAGAAGACCGGGGAGCTGTTTTTT
CDR3 protein: CASSAGQKTGELFF

D gene: -
clone size: -
V gene: TRBV6-6
J gene: TRBJ1-2
CDR3 DNA: TGTGCCAGCAGTTACGGTGCAGAGACTTATGGCTACACCTTC
CDR3 protein: CASSYGAETYGYTF

D gene: -
clone size: -
V gene: TRBV5-1
J gene: TRBJ1-2
CDR3 DNA: TGCGCCAGCAGCTTGACAGGATCCCCCGAGGTGGGCTACACCTTC
CDR3 protein: CASSLTGSPEVGYTF

D gene: TRBD1
clone size: -
V gene: TRBV10-3
J gene: TRBJ1-2
CDR3 DNA: TGTGCCATCACCAAACTGGCCGGGACAGGAGATATGGATGGCTACACCTTC
CDR3 protein: CAITKLAGTGDMDGYTF

D gene: -
clone size: -
V gene: TRBV3-1/TRBV3-2
J gene: TRBJ1-2
CDR3 DNA: TGTGCCAGCAGCCAACGACTGGGGCTATCGGATGGCTACACCTTC
CDR3 protein: CASSQRLGLSDGYTF

D gene: -
clone size: -
V gene: TRBV7-2
J gene: TRBJ1-5
CDR3 DNA: TGTGCCAGCAGCCCCGATGGCCCCACTACAAATCAGCCCCAGCATTTT
CDR3 protein: CASSPDGPTTNQPQHF

D gene: -
clone size: once
V gene: TRBV5-1
J gene: TRBJ1-1
CDR3 DNA: TGCGCCAGCAGCTTGGACAGAATGAACACTGAAGCTTTCTTT
CDR3 protein: CASSLDRMNTEAFF

D gene: -
clone size: -
V gene: TRBV28
J gene: TRBJ1-2
CDR3 DNA: TGTGCCAGCACCCACCCCCCCTCGCAGGGCTATGGCTACACCTTC
CDR3 protein: CASTHPPSQGYGYTF

D gene: -
clone size: -
V gene: TRBV5-5
J gene: TRBJ2-7
CDR3 DNA: TGTGCCAGCAGCTTCAACCCAGGGAACTCCTACGAGCAGTACTTC
CDR3 protein: CASSFNPGNSYEQYF

D gene: -
clone size: -
V gene: TRBV18
J gene: TRBJ2-4
CDR3 DNA: TGTGCCAGCTCACCACCCCAGGGCCTAGCCAAAAACATTCAGTACTTC
CDR3 protein: CASSPPQGLAKNIQYF

D gene: -
clone size: -
V gene: TRBV6-5
J gene: TRBJ1-4
CDR3 DNA: TGTGCCAGCTTTCAGGCGGGAGGTGAAAAACTGTTTTTT
CDR3 protein: CASFQAGGEKLFF

D gene: TRBD1
clone size: few
V gene: TRBV5-1
J gene: TRBJ1-6
CDR3 DNA: TGCGCCAGCAGCCAGGGGACAGGCGTCGATTTCAATTCACCCCTCCACTTT
CDR3 protein: CASSQGTGVDFNSPLHF

D gene: TRBD1
clone size: -
V gene: TRBV13
J gene: TRBJ1-1
CDR3 DNA: TGTGCCAGCAGCCCAAGGACAGGGGGCCTTCAGCCTGAAGCTTTCTTT
CDR3 protein: CASSPRTGGLQPEAFF

D gene: -
clone size: once
V gene: TRBV6-1
J gene: TRBJ1-2
CDR3 DNA: TGTGCCAGCAGTGAATTTCTTAACTATGGCTACACCTTC
CDR3 protein: CASSEFLNYGYTF

D gene: TRBD2
clone size: -
V gene: TRBV5-4
J gene: TRBJ2-3
CDR3 DNA: TGTGCCAGCAGAATTAGCGGGGGGGCCTCAGATACGCAGTATTTT
CDR3 protein: CASRISGGASDTQYF

D gene: TRBD1
clone size: -
V gene: TRBV10-3
J gene: TRBJ1-6
CDR3 DNA: TGTGCCATCAGCACCGGGACAGCCATTAATTCACCCCTCCACTTT
CDR3 protein: CAISTGTAINSPLHF

D gene: -
clone size: -
V gene: TRBV4-1
J gene: TRBJ2-3
CDR3 DNA: TGCGCCAGCAGCCTCGGACACACTCGAAGCACAGATACGCAGTATTTT
CDR3 protein: CASSLGHTRSTDTQYF